One sample yielded the 24 T cell receptor beta chains listed below, sequenced in a study of monozygotic twins with inflammatory bowel disease. TCRdb reprocessed the 5' RACE reads and keeps a single row for each CDR3 protein, giving no DNA. This table lists roughly 150,000 distinct CDR3 sequences. Input material: blood. The receptors come from a human donor with ulcerative colitis or Crohn's disease, or a healthy co-twin of an affected twin (not recorded which).

The chain has TRBV20-1 and TRBJ2-1. CDR1 is DFQATT, CDR2 SNEGSKA, per germline (reference sequence). This CDR3 comprises 11 residues. CDR3: CSAQDYNEQFF.

The CDR3 spells CASSLIGALLNEKLFF. V and J are TRBV5-1 and TRBJ1-4; lacking DNA, the TRBD1 call made by TCRdb goes unchecked. In germline, CDR1 is SGHRS, CDR2 YFSETQ. The CDR3 has 16 residues. The full variable domain, rest sourced from reference TRBV5-1 and TRBJ1-4, is KAGVTQTPRYLIKTRGQQVTLSCSPISGHRSVSWYQQTPGQGLQFLFEYFSETQRNKGNFPGRFSGRQFSNSRSEMNVSTLELGDSALYLCASSLIGALLNEKLFFGSGTQLSVL.

The rearrangement uses TRBV7-3 and TRBJ1-1; TCRdb's D gene call, TRBD1, goes unchecked for lack of DNA. The CDR3 length is 14 residues. Germline loops: CDR1 SGHTA, CDR2 FQGTGA. CDR3 amino acids: CASSATGGASEAFF. Drawing the rest from reference TRBV7-3 and TRBJ1-1, the complete variable domain is GAGVSQTPSNKVTEKGKYVELRCDPISGHTALYWYRQSLGQGPEFLIYFQGTGAADDSGLPNDRFFAVRPEGSVSTLKIQRTERGDSAVYLCASSATGGASEAFFGQGTRLTVV.

The rearrangement joins TRBV5-1 to TRBJ1-1; TCRdb outputs TRBD1, but without DNA this stays unchecked. The CDR3 is made up of 16 amino acids. The V gene's germline CDR1 is SGHRS and CDR2 YFSETQ. CDR3: CASSLQTGGYPFEAFF. Full variable domain (missing parts from reference TRBV5-1 and TRBJ1-1): KAGVTQTPRYLIKTRGQQVTLSCSPISGHRSVSWYQQTPGQGLQFLFEYFSETQRNKGNFPGRFSGRQFSNSRSEMNVSTLELGDSALYLCASSLQTGGYPFEAFFGQGTRLTVV.

The chain combines TRBV3-1 with TRBJ1-1. Germline loops: CDR1 LGHDT, CDR2 YNNKEL (reference sequence). The CDR3 covers 13 residues. CDR3 sequence: CASSRVRNTEAFF.

CDR3 region: CASSFSGGADYGYTF. The V call is TRBV28, the J call TRBJ1-2; lacking DNA, the TRBD1 call made by TCRdb goes unchecked. The CDR3 contains 15 residues. Germline CDR1 is MDHEN and CDR2 is SYDVKM.

V and J are TRBV12-3 or TRBV12-4 and TRBJ2-7; TCRdb outputs TRBD1, but without DNA this stays unchecked. The CDR3 sequence is 12 residues long. The CDR3 region is CASSVGPGEQYF.

The genes are TRBV5-1 and TRBJ1-4; checking the TCRdb D call of TRBD1 is not possible without DNA. In germline, CDR1 is SGHRS, CDR2 YFSETQ. CDR3 length equals 14 residues. Here the CDR3 reads CASSLQGYNEKLFF.

The chain recombines TRBV29-1 with TRBJ1-2. Germline loops: CDR1 SQVTM, CDR2 ANQGSEA. This CDR3 spans 11 amino acids. CDR3 sequence: CSTSANYGYTF.

V usage is TRBV5-1 and J usage is TRBJ2-1; TCRdb picks TRBD1, but there is no DNA to check that call. This CDR3 region has 14 residues. Germline CDR1 reads SGHRS; CDR2 reads YFSETQ. CDR3 loop: CASSFRQGKGEQFF. The whole variable domain, remainder taken from reference TRBV5-1 and TRBJ2-1, is KAGVTQTPRYLIKTRGQQVTLSCSPISGHRSVSWYQQTPGQGLQFLFEYFSETQRNKGNFPGRFSGRQFSNSRSEMNVSTLELGDSALYLCASSFRQGKGEQFFGPGTRLTVL.

The V gene is TRBV20-1, the J gene TRBJ2-7; the TCRdb call, TRBD1, lacks DNA for checking. This CDR3 contains 13 residues. Germline V CDR1 and CDR2: DFQATT, SNEGSKA (reference sequence). CDR3 residues: CSAGRTETGEQYF.

This chain joins TRBV19 and TRBJ1-3; TCRdb's D call of TRBD1 is untestable without DNA. There are 17 residues in the CDR3. Germline V CDR1 and CDR2: LNHDA, SQIVND (reference sequence). This CDR3 is CASSINTAGAIGDTIYF.

The chain has TRBV29-1 and TRBJ2-7; TCRdb returns TRBD1, unconfirmable since there is no DNA. The CDR3 extends over 13 amino acids. CDR1 and CDR2 from the germline V gene are SQVTM and ANQGSEA. This chain's CDR3 is CSVEGRGLDEQYF.

The chain employs TRBV19 and TRBJ1-5; as DNA is missing, the TRBD1 call by TCRdb cannot be tested. Germline assignment: CDR1 LNHDA and CDR2 SQIVND (reference sequence). The CDR3 is made up of 14 amino acids. CDR3 residues: CASSNQGGNQPQHF.

This chain joins TRBV10-3 and TRBJ1-1; TCRdb selects TRBD1, and the lack of DNA leaves this call unchecked. The germline gives CDR1 ENHRY, CDR2 SYGVKD. The CDR3 length is 15 residues. CDR3 loop: CAISEFWGPNTEAFF.

J is TRBJ1-1 and V is TRBV28. Germline V CDR1 and CDR2: MDHEN, SYDVKM. This CDR3 contains 16 residues. This CDR3 reads CASSLRVFRGNTEAFF. Complete variable domain (other parts from reference TRBV28 and TRBJ1-1): DVKVTQSSRYLVKRTGEKVFLECVQDMDHENMFWYRQDPGLGLRLIYFSYDVKMKEKGDIPEGYSVSREKKERFSLILESASTNQTSMYLCASSLRVFRGNTEAFFGQGTRLTVV.

The chain has TRBV11-2 and TRBJ2-3; the TCRdb call, TRBD2, lacks DNA for checking. This CDR3 is 17 amino acids long. Germline CDR1 reads SGHAT; CDR2 reads FQNNGV. CDR3 sequence: CASSLGLAGGLTDTQYF. Full variable domain (missing parts from reference TRBV11-2 and TRBJ2-3): EAGVAQSPRYKIIEKRQSVAFWCNPISGHATLYWYQQILGQGPKLLIQFQNNGVVDDSQLPKDRFSAERLKGVDSTLKIQPAKLEDSAVYLCASSLGLAGGLTDTQYFGPGTRLTVL.

The chain couples TRBV15 to TRBJ1-5; TCRdb reports TRBD1, a call that lacks DNA to check it against. The CDR3 runs 17 residues. Germline V gene sequence: CDR1 LNHNV, CDR2 YYDKDF (reference sequence). The CDR3 sequence is CATSMNPQGALNQPQHF.

The chain recombines TRBV5-1 with TRBJ1-1; TCRdb's D call of TRBD1 is untestable without DNA. The CDR3 is 13 residues long. Germline V CDR1 and CDR2: SGHRS, YFSETQ. This chain's CDR3 is CASSPGQETEAFF.

The chain combines TRBV14 with TRBJ2-3. This CDR3 is 12 amino acids long. In germline, CDR1 is SGHDN, CDR2 FVKESK. CDR3 region: CASSSATDTQYF.

This rearrangement joins TRBV5-1 to TRBJ2-3; the TCRdb D gene call, TRBD1, has no DNA to confirm it. The length of the CDR3 is 15 residues. The germline V gene has CDR1 SGHRS and CDR2 YFSETQ. The CDR3 region is CASSPDRGGTDTQYF.

V usage is TRBV11-1 and J usage is TRBJ2-7; TCRdb's D call, TRBD1, is unchecked because there is no DNA. Germline V CDR1 and CDR2: SGHAT, FQDESV (reference sequence). There are 18 residues in the CDR3. This CDR3 reads CASSFLRRSGTGSYEQYF.

V gene TRBV28 combines with J gene TRBJ2-1; lacking DNA, the TRBD2 call made by TCRdb goes unchecked. Looked up from germline, CDR1 is MDHEN and CDR2 is SYDVKM. The CDR3 runs 16 residues. The CDR3 sequence is CASSAPGLAGDNEQFF. Using reference TRBV28 and TRBJ2-1 for the parts outside the CDR3, the full variable domain is DVKVTQSSRYLVKRTGEKVFLECVQDMDHENMFWYRQDPGLGLRLIYFSYDVKMKEKGDIPEGYSVSREKKERFSLILESASTNQTSMYLCASSAPGLAGDNEQFFGPGTRLTVL.

The gene calls are TRBV6-1 and TRBJ1-5; there is no DNA to check the TCRdb D call of TRBD1. Per the germline V gene, CDR1 is MNHNS and CDR2 is SASEGT. CDR3 length: 13 amino acids. The CDR3 reads CASSGQKNQPQHF.